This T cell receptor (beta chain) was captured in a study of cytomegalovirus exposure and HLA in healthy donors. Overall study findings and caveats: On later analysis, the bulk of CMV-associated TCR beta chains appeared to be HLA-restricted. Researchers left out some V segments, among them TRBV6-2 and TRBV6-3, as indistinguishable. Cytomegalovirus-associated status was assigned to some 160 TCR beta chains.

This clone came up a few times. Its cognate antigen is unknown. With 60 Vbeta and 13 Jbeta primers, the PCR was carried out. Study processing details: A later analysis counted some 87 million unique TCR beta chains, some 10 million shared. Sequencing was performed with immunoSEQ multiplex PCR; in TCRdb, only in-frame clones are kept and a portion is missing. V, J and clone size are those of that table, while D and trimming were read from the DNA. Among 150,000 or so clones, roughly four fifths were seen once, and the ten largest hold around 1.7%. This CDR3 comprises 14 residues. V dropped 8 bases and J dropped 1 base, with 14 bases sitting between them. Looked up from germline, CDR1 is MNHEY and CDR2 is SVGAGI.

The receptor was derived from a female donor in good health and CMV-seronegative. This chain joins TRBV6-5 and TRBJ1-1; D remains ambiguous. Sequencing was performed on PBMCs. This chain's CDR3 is CASRPRRENTEAFF. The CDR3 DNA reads TGTGCCAGCCGTCCGCGGCGGGAGAACACTGAAGCTTTCTTT.